This T cell receptor (beta chain) was observed in a study of control samples from healthy donors and cancer patients. The data were produced by immunoSEQ multiplex PCR, yet TCRdb's version contains in-frame clones alone and is incomplete. This repertoire shows about 130,000 clones, around 93% found once; its top ten account for about 2.2%. The V gene's germline CDR1 is SNHLY and CDR2 FYNNEI. V lost 11 bases to trimming and J lost 7 bases, with 15 bases between them. The CDR3 runs to 12 residues. The sequence derives from a woman between 50 and 59 years old in good health. What was sequenced was blood. The rearrangement uses TRBV2 and TRBJ1-5; D is perhaps TRBD1 (5 bases). CDR3 nucleotide sequence: TGTGCCTCGCAGGAGGGGAACCAGCCCCAGCATTTT. It specifies CASQEGNQPQHF.